This entry concerns a single T cell receptor (beta chain). The use of a sample-barcoded 5' primer and a J-beta primer mix characterized a second PCR of roughly 7 to 12 cycles. Each CDR3 protein gets one entry after TCRdb re-called the 5' RACE reads with MiXCR. The data contain around 620,000 distinct CDR3 sequences, 25% to 30% of them singletons. The source of the sample is a study of blood T cells in healthy people across ages. Study information: For every two T cells, template switching captured about one barcoded beta molecule.

This CDR3 is 15 amino acids long. Unmatched junction bases numbered 4, after V lost 4 bases and J lost 3 bases. This sequence originates from a woman in her 70s in good health. The sequencing sample was made of blood. The chain links TRBV12-3 or TRBV12-4 to TRBJ2-7; 12 nucleotides align to TRBD2. DNA for the CDR3: TGTGCCAGCAGTTCCGGACTAGCGGGGAACTACGAGCAGTACTTC. This sequence encodes CASSSGLAGNYEQYF.